This T cell receptor beta chain stems from a study of blood T cell repertoires in COVID-19. The wider study: Samples taken during acute and convalescent COVID-19 were collected in the United States, Italy and Spain.

The germline CDR1 and CDR2 sequences are MDHEN and SYDVKM. This CDR3 contains 15 residues. V was cut by 2 bases and J by 6 bases, with 11 bases left in between. As processed by the authors: Reference gene primer amplification yielded estimated nucleated cell counts. Data came from immunoSEQ multiplex PCR; TCRdb stores just in-frame clones and leaves some out. V, J and clone size are taken as reported in that table, and D and trimming were inferred from the DNA itself. The table records roughly 34,000 clones, around nine tenths of them present only once. This rearrangement joins TRBV28 to TRBJ1-6; the D is unclear. Sequences were obtained from peripheral blood. The clonotype originates from a woman aged 80 or older with active or convalescent COVID-19. The chain's CDR3 is CASSLPGFGNSPLHF. For the CDR3, the DNA is TGTGCCAGCAGTTTACCGGGGTTTGGTAATTCACCCCTCCACTTT. Filled out from reference TRBV28 and TRBJ1-6, the complete variable domain reads DVKVTQSSRYLVKRTGEKVFLECVQDMDHENMFWYRQDPGLGLRLIYFSYDVKMKEKGDIPEGYSVSREKKERFSLILESASTNQTSMYLCASSLPGFGNSPLHFGNGTRLTVT.